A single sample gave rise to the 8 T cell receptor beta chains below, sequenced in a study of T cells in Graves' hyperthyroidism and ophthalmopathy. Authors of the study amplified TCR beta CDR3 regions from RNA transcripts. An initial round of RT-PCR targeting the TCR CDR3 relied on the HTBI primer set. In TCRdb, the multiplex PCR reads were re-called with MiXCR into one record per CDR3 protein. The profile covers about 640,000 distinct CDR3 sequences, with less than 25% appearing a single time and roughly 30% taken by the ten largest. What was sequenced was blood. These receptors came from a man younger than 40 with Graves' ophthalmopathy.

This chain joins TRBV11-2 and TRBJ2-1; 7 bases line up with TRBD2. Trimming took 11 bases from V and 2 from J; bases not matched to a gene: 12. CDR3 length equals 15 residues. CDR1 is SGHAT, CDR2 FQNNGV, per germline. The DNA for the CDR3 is TGTGCCTCAAAAGAGGGCGGGAGTACCTACAATGAGCAGTTCTTC. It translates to CASKEGGSTYNEQFF.

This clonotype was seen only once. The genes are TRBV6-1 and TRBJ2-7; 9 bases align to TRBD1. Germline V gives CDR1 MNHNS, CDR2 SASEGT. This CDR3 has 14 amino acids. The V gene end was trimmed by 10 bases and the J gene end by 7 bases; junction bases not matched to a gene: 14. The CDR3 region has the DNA TGTGCCATCAGGGAACAGGGGGCGCTTCGGGAGCAGTACTTC. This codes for CAIREQGALREQYF.

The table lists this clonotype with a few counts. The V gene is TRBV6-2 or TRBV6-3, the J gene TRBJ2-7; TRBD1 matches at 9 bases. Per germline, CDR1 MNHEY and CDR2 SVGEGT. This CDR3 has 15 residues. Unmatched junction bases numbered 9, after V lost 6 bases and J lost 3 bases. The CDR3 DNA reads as TGTGCCAGCAGCCCTACAGGGGGCGCGGGCTACGAGCAGTACTTC. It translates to CASSPTGGAGYEQYF.

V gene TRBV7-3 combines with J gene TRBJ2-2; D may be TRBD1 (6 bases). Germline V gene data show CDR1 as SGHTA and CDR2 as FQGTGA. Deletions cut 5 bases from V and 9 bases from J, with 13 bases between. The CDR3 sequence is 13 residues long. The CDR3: CASSLGQHRELFF. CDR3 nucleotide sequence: TGTGCCAGCAGCCTCGGACAGCACCGGGAGCTGTTTTTT.

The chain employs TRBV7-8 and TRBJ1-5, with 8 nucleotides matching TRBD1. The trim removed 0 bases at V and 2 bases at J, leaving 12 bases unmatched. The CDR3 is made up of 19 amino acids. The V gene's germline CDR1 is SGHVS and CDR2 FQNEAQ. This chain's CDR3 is CASSLAVDRGGRGNQPQHF. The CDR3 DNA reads TGTGCCAGCAGCTTAGCGGTTGACAGGGGTGGAAGGGGCAATCAGCCCCAGCATTTT.

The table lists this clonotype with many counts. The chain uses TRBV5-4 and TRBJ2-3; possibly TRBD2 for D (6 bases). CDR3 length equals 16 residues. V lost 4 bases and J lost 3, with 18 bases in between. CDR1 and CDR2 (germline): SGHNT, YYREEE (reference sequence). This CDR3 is CASSLSPGVSTDTQYF. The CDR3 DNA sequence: TGTGCCAGCAGCCTTAGCCCGGGAGTTTCGACAGATACGCAGTATTTT. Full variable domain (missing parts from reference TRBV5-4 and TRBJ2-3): ETGVTQSPTHLIKTRGQQVTLRCSSQSGHNTVSWYQQALGQGPQFIFQYYREEENGRGNFPPRFSGLQFPNYSSELNVNALELDDSALYLCASSLSPGVSTDTQYFGPGTRLTVL.

The CDR3 DNA is TGTGCCAGCAGATCTAGGGGTGGAGGACAAGAGACCCAGTACTTC. This codes for CASRSRGGGQETQYF. V usage is TRBV7-2 and J usage is TRBJ2-5; perhaps D is TRBD1 or TRBD2 (5 bases each). The germline V gene has CDR1 SGHTA and CDR2 FQGNSA. The CDR3 runs 15 residues. Trimming pared 6 bases from V and 2 bases from J, leaving 16 bases between.

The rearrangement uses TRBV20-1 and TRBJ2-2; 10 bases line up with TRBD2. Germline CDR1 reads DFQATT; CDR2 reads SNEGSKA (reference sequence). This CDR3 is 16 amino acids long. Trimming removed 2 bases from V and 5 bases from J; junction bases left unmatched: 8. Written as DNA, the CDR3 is TGCAGTGCTAGATCCGTAGCGGGAGGCAGTACCGGGGAGCTGTTTTTT. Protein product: CSARSVAGGSTGELFF.